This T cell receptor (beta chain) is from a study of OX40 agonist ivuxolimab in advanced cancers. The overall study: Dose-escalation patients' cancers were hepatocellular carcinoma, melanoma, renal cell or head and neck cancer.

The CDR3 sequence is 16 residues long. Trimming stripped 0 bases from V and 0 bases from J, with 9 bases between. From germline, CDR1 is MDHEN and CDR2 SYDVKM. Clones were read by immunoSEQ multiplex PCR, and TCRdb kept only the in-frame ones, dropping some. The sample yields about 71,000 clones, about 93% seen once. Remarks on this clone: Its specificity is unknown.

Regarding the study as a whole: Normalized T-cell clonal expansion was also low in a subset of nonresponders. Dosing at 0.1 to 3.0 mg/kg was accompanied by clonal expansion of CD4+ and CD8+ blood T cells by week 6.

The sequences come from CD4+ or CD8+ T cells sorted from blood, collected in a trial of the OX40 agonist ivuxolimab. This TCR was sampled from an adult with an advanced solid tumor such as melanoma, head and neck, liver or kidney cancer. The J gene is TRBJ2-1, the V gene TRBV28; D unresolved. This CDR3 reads CASSLWAESSYNEQFF. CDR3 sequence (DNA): TGTGCCAGCAGTTTATGGGCCGAGAGCTCCTACAATGAGCAGTTCTTC.